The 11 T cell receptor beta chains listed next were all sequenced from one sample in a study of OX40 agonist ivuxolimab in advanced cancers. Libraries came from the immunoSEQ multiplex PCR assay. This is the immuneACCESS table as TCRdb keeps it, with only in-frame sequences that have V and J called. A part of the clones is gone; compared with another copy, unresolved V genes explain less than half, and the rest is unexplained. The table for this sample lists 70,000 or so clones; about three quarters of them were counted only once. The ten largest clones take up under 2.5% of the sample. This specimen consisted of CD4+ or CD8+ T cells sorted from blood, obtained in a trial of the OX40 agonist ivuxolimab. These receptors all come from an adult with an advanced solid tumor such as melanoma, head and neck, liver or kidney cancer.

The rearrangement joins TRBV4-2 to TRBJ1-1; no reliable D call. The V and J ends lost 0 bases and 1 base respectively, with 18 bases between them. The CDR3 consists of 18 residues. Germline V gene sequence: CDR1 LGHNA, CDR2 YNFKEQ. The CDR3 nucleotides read TGTGCCAGCAGCCAAGAGAGTTTTGGGCGGGTCGGGAACACTGAAGCTTTCTTT. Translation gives CASSQESFGRVGNTEAFF.

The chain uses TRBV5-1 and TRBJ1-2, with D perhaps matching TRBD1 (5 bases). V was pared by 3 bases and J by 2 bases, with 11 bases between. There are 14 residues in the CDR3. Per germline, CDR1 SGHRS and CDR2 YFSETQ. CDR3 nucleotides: TGCGCCAGCAGCTGGAGGGGTTCGAACTATGGCTACACCTTC. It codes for CASSWRGSNYGYTF.

CDR3 nucleotides: TGCGCCAGCAGCGAGGACAGGTTTGGTGAGCAGTTCTTC. It translates to CASSEDRFGEQFF. This chain joins TRBV5-1 and TRBJ2-1; TRBD1 agrees at 7 bases. V was pared by 4 bases and J by 9 bases, with 7 bases of the junction left unmatched. CDR1 is SGHRS, CDR2 YFSETQ, per germline. The CDR3 runs 13 residues. The full variable domain, its missing parts supplied by reference TRBV5-1 and TRBJ2-1, is KAGVTQTPRYLIKTRGQQVTLSCSPISGHRSVSWYQQTPGQGLQFLFEYFSETQRNKGNFPGRFSGRQFSNSRSEMNVSTLELGDSALYLCASSEDRFGEQFFGPGTRLTVL.

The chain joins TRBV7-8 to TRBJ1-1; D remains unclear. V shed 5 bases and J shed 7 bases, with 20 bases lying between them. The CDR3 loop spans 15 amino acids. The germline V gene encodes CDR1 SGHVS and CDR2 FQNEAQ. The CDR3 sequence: CASSTAPTRADEAFF. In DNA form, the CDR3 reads TGTGCCAGCAGCACCGCCCCGACAAGGGCGGATGAAGCTTTCTTT.

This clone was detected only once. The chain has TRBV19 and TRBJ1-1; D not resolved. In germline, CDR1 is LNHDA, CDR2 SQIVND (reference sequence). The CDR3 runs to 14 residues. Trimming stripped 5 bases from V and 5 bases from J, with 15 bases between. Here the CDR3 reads CASSGRAGGTEAFF. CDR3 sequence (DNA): TGTGCCAGTAGTGGACGGGCGGGTGGGACTGAAGCTTTCTTT.

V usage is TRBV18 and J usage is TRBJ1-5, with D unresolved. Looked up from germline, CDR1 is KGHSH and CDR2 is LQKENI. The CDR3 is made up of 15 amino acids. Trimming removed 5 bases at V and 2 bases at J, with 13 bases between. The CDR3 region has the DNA TGTGCCAGCTCATCGGAGGGCTATGGCAATCAGCCCCAGCATTTT. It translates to CASSSEGYGNQPQHF.

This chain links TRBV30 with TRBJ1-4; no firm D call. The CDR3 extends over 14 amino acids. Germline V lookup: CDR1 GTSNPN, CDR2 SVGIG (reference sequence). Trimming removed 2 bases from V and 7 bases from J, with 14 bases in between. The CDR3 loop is CAWSNWQSGEKLFF. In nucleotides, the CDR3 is TGTGCCTGGAGTAACTGGCAGAGCGGTGAAAAACTGTTTTTT.

This CDR3 is CASTRITLGDNEQFF. In nucleotides, the CDR3 is TGTGCCAGCACCCGGATTACCCTCGGCGACAATGAGCAGTTCTTC. V and J are TRBV27 and TRBJ2-1; D ambiguous. The CDR3 runs to 15 residues. Germline CDR1 MNHEY, CDR2 SMNVEV (reference sequence). Trimming removed 7 bases at V and 5 bases at J, with 18 bases between.

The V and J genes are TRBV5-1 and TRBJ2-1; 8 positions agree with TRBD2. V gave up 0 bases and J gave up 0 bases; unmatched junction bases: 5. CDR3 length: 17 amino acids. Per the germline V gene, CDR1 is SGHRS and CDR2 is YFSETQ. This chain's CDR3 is CASSLGNSGSSYNEQFF. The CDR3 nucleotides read TGCGCCAGCAGCTTGGGGAACAGCGGGAGCTCCTACAATGAGCAGTTCTTC.

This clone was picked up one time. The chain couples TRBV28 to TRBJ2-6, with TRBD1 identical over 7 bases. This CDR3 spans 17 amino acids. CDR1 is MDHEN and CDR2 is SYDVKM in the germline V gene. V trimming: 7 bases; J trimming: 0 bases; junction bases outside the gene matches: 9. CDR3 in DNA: TGTGCCAGCAAGATACAGGGGTCCCTCTCTGGGGCCAACGTCCTGACTTTC. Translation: CASKIQGSLSGANVLTF.

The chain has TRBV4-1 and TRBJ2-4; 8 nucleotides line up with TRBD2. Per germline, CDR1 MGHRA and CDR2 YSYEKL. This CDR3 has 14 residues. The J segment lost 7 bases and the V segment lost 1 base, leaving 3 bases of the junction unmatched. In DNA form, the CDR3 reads TGCGCCAGCAGCCAAGGGGGACTAGGGAACATTCAGTACTTC. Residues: CASSQGGLGNIQYF.